This T cell receptor (beta chain) originates from a study of blood T cell repertoires in COVID-19. The V end lost 0 bases, the J end lost 6 bases, and 9 bases lay between the germline ends. Germline-derived CDR1 and CDR2 are LGHNA and YSLEER. The CDR3 is made up of 13 amino acids. Only in-frame clones appear in the TCRdb table, and some are missing; sequencing was by immunoSEQ multiplex PCR. The sample includes under 250,000 clones, 83% of them seen just once. This receptor was taken from a woman aged 40-49 years who had been exposed to COVID-19. The sequenced sample consisted of PBMCs or T cells enriched from blood (not recorded which). The genes are TRBV4-3 and TRBJ2-7, with unresolved D. The CDR3 here is CASSQDLGGEQYF. In nucleotides, the CDR3 is TGCGCCAGCAGCCAAGATCTAGGTGGCGAGCAGTACTTC.